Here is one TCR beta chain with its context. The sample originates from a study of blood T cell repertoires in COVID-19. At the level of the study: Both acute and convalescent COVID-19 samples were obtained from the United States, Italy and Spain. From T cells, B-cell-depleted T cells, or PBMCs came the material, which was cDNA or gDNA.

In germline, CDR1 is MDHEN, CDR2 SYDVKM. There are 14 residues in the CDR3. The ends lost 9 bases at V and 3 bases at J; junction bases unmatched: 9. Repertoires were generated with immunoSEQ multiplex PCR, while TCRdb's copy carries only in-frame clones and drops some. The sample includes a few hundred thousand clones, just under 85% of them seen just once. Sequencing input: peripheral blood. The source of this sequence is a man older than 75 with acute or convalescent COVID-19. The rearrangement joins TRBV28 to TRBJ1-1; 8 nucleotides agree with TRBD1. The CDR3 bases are TGTGCCAGTACAACCGGGACAGGCGACACTGAAGCTTTCTTT. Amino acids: CASTTGTGDTEAFF.